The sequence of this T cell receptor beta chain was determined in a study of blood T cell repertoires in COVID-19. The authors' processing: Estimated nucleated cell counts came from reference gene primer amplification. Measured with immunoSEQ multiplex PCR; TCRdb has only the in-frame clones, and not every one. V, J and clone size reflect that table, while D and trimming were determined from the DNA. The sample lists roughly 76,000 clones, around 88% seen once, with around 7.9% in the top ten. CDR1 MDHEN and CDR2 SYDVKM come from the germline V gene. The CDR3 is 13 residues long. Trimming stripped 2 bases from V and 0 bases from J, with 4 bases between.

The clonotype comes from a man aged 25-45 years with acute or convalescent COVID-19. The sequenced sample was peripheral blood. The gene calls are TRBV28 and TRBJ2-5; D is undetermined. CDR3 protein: CASSLPNQETQYF. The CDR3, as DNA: TGTGCCAGCAGTTTACCAAACCAAGAGACCCAGTACTTC.